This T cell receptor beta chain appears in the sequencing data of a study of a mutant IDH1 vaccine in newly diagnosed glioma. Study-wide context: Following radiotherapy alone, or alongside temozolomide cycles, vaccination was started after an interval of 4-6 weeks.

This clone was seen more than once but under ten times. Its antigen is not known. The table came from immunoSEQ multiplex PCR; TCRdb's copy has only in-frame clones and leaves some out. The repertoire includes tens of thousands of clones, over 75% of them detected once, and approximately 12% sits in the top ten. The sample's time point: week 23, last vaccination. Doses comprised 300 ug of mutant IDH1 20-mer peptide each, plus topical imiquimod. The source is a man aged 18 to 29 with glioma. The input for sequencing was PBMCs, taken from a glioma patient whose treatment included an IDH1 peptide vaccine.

In DNA, the CDR3 is TGTGCCTGGAGTGTCCTACTTAGCGGTAACTATGGCTACACCTTC. Protein product: CAWSVLLSGNYGYTF. The chain recombines TRBV30 with TRBJ1-2; D not certain. CDR1 and CDR2 from the germline V gene are GTSNPN and SVGIG (reference sequence). V was cut by 0 bases and J by 1 base, with 12 bases left in between. The CDR3 is made up of 15 amino acids.